The rows below give T cell receptor beta chains drawn from one sample of a study of vaccination and CD4 T cells after COVID-19. Each CDR3 protein gets one entry after TCRdb re-called the PCR reads with MiXCR. The sample lists just under 20,000 distinct CDR3 sequences; over 45% were seen once. These receptors' targets are unknown. Sequenced input: cultured CD4+ T cells from blood. Receptors originate from a human donor with COVID-19. CDR3s include the opening cysteine and the closing phenylalanine or tryptophan. The D gene is left open where the match is weak. Not all rows give a size; the values are once, few, many and, for expanded clones, a class.

>TRBD1|12|TRBJ1-2|few|TRBV20-1
CSAKTGGRGYTF
TGCAGTGCTAAGACAGGGGGCCGGGGCTACACCTTC
>NA|13|TRBJ1-2|NA|TRBV19
CASSMRQTYGYTF
TGTGCCAGTAGTATGAGACAGACCTATGGCTACACCTTC
>NA|14|TRBJ1-3|few|TRBV20-1
CSARDGGGRNTIYF
TGCAGTGCTAGAGACGGGGGGGGCAGAAACACCATATATTTT
>NA|15|TRBJ1-4|NA|TRBV27
CASSSPGQSNEKLFF
TGTGCCAGCAGTTCCCCGGGACAATCTAATGAAAAACTGTTTTTT
>NA|14|TRBJ1-3|NA|TRBV19
CASSLQGRRNTIYF
TGTGCCAGTAGTTTGCAGGGGAGGAGAAACACCATATATTTT
>NA|18|TRBJ1-3|few|TRBV7-2
CASSSSWSPPTPGNTIYF
TGTGCCAGCAGCTCGTCCTGGAGCCCACCGACTCCCGGAAACACCATATATTTT
>NA|15|TRBJ2-5|few|TRBV18
CASSPVRGDGETQYF
TGTGCCAGCTCACCCGTAAGGGGGGACGGAGAGACCCAGTACTTC
>TRBD1|13|TRBJ1-5|NA|TRBV12-3/TRBV12-4
CASSADRGQPQHF
TGTGCCAGCAGTGCGGACAGGGGTCAGCCCCAGCATTTT
>NA|15|TRBJ1-5|few|TRBV19
CASSIGAPPSQPQHF
TGTGCCAGTAGTATCGGCGCTCCCCCCAGCCAGCCCCAGCATTTT
>TRBD1|16|TRBJ2-5|NA|TRBV5-1
CASSLAGQGRRETQYF
TGCGCCAGCAGCTTGGCTGGACAGGGACGAAGGGAGACCCAGTACTTC
>TRBD2|17|TRBJ2-5|NA|TRBV11-3
CASSSLGGRGGLETQYF
TGTGCCAGCAGCTCCCTCGGCGGACGGGGGGGCCTGGAGACCCAGTACTTC
>NA|14|TRBJ1-1|few|TRBV19
CASSIESGKTEAFF
TGTGCCAGTAGTATTGAATCAGGGAAGACTGAAGCTTTCTTT
>TRBD1|16|TRBJ1-1|NA|TRBV18
CASSQGRTGINTEAFF
TGTGCCAGCTCCCAAGGAAGGACAGGGATAAACACTGAAGCTTTCTTT
>TRBD1|12|TRBJ1-5|few|TRBV20-1
CSAGQGLQPQHF
TGCAGTGCGGGACAGGGGTTACAGCCCCAGCATTTT
>NA|15|TRBJ2-1|NA|TRBV19
CASSDRRSSYNEQFF
TGTGCCAGTAGTGATCGACGGAGCTCCTACAATGAGCAGTTCTTC
>NA|14|TRBJ1-5|few|TRBV7-2
CASSLAHGGQPQHF
TGTGCCAGCAGCTTAGCGCACGGGGGTCAGCCCCAGCATTTT
>TRBD2|16|TRBJ2-1|few|TRBV7-2
CASSLTSGGAINEQFF
TGTGCCAGCAGCTTAACTAGCGGGGGGGCTATTAATGAGCAGTTCTTC
>NA|16|TRBJ2-3|few|TRBV6-1
CASDRVQPPTGDTQYF
TGTGCCAGCGACCGAGTACAGCCCCCGACGGGAGATACGCAGTATTTT
>NA|14|TRBJ2-7|NA|TRBV5-5
CASSLGDRSYEQYF
TGTGCCAGCAGCTTGGGGGACCGTTCCTACGAGCAGTACTTC
>TRBD2|15|TRBJ2-7|NA|TRBV18
CASSHGTTGGYEQYF
TGTGCCAGCTCACACGGGACTACGGGTGGGTACGAGCAGTACTTC
>TRBD2|13|TRBJ2-3|NA|TRBV6-2/TRBV6-3
CASNRAGKDTQYF
TGTGCCAGCAACCGAGCGGGGAAGGATACGCAGTATTTT
>TRBD1|15|TRBJ2-5|NA|TRBV6-1
CASRADRGRWETQYF
TGTGCCAGCAGAGCCGACAGGGGGCGCTGGGAGACCCAGTACTTC
>NA|14|TRBJ1-2|NA|TRBV3-1
CASSQARGDYGYTF
TGTGCCAGCAGCCAAGCCAGGGGCGACTATGGCTACACCTTC
>NA|12|TRBJ2-5|NA|TRBV20-1
CSADGRQETQYF
TGCAGTGCTGATGGAAGACAAGAGACCCAGTACTTC
>NA|13|TRBJ1-2|NA|TRBV5-8
CASSGGPSRGYTF
TGTGCCAGCAGTGGCGGGCCCTCCCGCGGCTACACCTTC
>NA|14|TRBJ1-2|NA|TRBV19
CASSGGARTYGYTF
TGTGCCAGTAGTGGCGGGGCTCGGACCTATGGCTACACCTTC
>TRBD1|14|TRBJ1-5|few|TRBV6-1
CATGTARSNQPQHF
TGTGCCACCGGGACAGCGCGTAGCAATCAGCCCCAGCATTTT
>TRBD2|17|TRBJ2-7|few|TRBV7-8
CASSLALAGGEEYEQYF
TGTGCCAGCAGCTTAGCACTAGCGGGGGGTGAAGAGTACGAGCAGTACTTC
>NA|14|TRBJ1-5|NA|TRBV5-1
CASSPGQSNQPQHF
TGCGCCAGCAGCCCCGGACAGAGCAATCAGCCCCAGCATTTT
>NA|14|TRBJ1-1|NA|TRBV12-3/TRBV12-4
CASSSTGLNTEAFF
TGTGCCAGCAGTTCAACAGGCTTGAACACTGAAGCTTTCTTT
>TRBD2|17|TRBJ2-3|NA|TRBV6-1
CASTPRAGGTSTDTQYF
TGTGCCAGCACCCCACGAGCGGGGGGAACTAGCACAGATACGCAGTATTTT
>NA|13|TRBJ2-3|few|TRBV27
CAIAAGGTDTQYF
TGTGCCATCGCAGCCGGGGGCACAGATACGCAGTATTTT
>NA|13|TRBJ2-5|few|TRBV6-1
CASSGGLKETQYF
TGTGCCAGCAGCGGAGGGTTAAAAGAGACCCAGTACTTC
>NA|14|TRBJ1-1|NA|TRBV5-1
CASSSGTAGTEAFF
TGCGCCAGCAGTTCTGGGACGGCTGGCACTGAAGCTTTCTTT
>NA|15|TRBJ1-3|NA|TRBV7-8
CASSPRDHSGNTIYF
TGTGCCAGCAGCCCAAGGGACCACTCTGGAAACACCATATATTTT
>NA|13|TRBJ1-6|few|TRBV7-2
CASSFGHNSPLHF
TGTGCCAGCAGCTTCGGGCATAATTCACCCCTCCACTTT
>TRBD2|15|TRBJ2-4|NA|TRBV20-1
CSARALAVAKNIQYF
TGCAGTGCTAGAGCCCTAGCGGTAGCCAAAAACATTCAGTACTTC
>NA|13|TRBJ1-3|medium-sized|TRBV20-1
CSARGLSGNTIYF
TGCAGTGCCCGCGGACTCTCTGGAAACACCATATATTTT
>NA|15|TRBJ1-6|NA|TRBV6-1
CASSDLAGKGSPLHF
TGTGCCAGCAGTGACTTAGCAGGGAAGGGGTCACCCCTCCACTTT
>TRBD2|14|TRBJ2-5|few|TRBV19
CASSGGLAEETQYF
TGTGCCAGTAGTGGGGGACTAGCGGAAGAGACCCAGTACTTC
>TRBD2|15|TRBJ2-7|few|TRBV7-2
CASTEGGTSDYEQYF
TGTGCCAGCACCGAAGGCGGGACTAGCGACTACGAGCAGTACTTC
>NA|14|TRBJ1-5|few|TRBV12-3/TRBV12-4
CASSLGVGNQPQHF
TGTGCCAGCAGTTTAGGGGTGGGCAATCAGCCCCAGCATTTT
>TRBD1|15|TRBJ2-3|NA|TRBV6-1
CASSPRQGGADTQYF
TGTGCCAGCAGTCCAAGACAGGGTGGGGCAGATACGCAGTATTTT
>TRBD1|15|TRBJ2-7|NA|TRBV6-4
CASSAGQGAPYEQYF
TGTGCCAGCAGTGCCGGACAGGGGGCGCCTTACGAGCAGTACTTC
>TRBD2|17|TRBJ2-2|NA|TRBV2
CASSATSGGRTTGELFF
TGTGCCAGCAGCGCGACTAGCGGGGGACGAACAACCGGGGAGCTGTTTTTT
>TRBD1|14|TRBJ1-2|NA|TRBV10-1
CASTRTGLRRGYTF
TGCGCCAGCACCCGGACAGGGTTACGTCGTGGCTACACCTTC
>TRBD1|16|TRBJ1-5|medium-sized|TRBV6-4
CASHRGQSLSNQPQHF
TGTGCCAGCCATAGGGGGCAGTCCCTTAGCAATCAGCCCCAGCATTTT
>TRBD2|17|TRBJ2-3|NA|TRBV4-2
CASSQDGGGRSADTQYF
TGTGCCAGCAGCCAAGACGGGGGGGGAAGGTCCGCAGATACGCAGTATTTT
>NA|13|TRBJ2-3|few|TRBV7-2
CASSLDFTDTQYF
TGTGCCAGCAGCTTAGACTTCACAGATACGCAGTATTTT
>NA|12|TRBJ2-7|NA|TRBV6-1
CASSRSSYEQYF
TGTGCCAGCAGCCGCAGCTCCTACGAGCAGTACTTC
>NA|15|TRBJ1-5|NA|TRBV19
CASCGLGERDRTQHF
TGTGCCAGTTGTGGATTGGGAGAGCGGGATCGGACCCAGCATTTT
>NA|14|TRBJ1-2|medium-sized|TRBV6-1
CASTSDGWNSGYTF
TGTGCCAGCACCTCCGACGGATGGAACTCTGGCTACACCTTC
>NA|13|TRBJ1-5|NA|TRBV6-1
CASSGRQLSPQHF
TGTGCCAGCAGTGGCCGACAGCTCTCGCCCCAGCATTTT
>NA|16|TRBJ1-6|NA|TRBV10-1
CASSALTAGKDSPLHF
TGCGCCAGCAGTGCCCTGACAGCGGGGAAGGATTCACCCCTCCACTTT
>TRBD1|14|TRBJ1-6|NA|TRBV28
CASSRTGVNSPLHF
TGTGCCAGCAGTCGGACAGGGGTTAATTCACCCCTCCACTTT